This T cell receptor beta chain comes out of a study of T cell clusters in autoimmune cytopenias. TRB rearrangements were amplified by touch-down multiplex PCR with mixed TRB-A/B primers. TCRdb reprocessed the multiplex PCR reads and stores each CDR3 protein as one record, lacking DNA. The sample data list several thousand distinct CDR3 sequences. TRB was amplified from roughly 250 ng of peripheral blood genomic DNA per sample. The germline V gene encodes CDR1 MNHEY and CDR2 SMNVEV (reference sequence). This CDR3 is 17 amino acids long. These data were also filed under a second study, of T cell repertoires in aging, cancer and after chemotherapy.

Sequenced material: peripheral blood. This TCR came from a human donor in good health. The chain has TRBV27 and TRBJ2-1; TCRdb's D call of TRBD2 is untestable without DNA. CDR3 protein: CASSPRWTSGSYNEQFF.